A selection of T cell receptor beta chains follows, all from one sample in a study of cytomegalovirus exposure and HLA in healthy donors. Libraries were prepared by immunoSEQ multiplex PCR; TCRdb keeps only in-frame clonotypes and omits some of them. Found here are about 140,000 clones, over 65% of them singletons; the top ten hold 1.6%. The sequencing sample was made of PBMCs. The receptors were gathered from a woman in her 30s in good health and CMV-seronegative. The CDR3 runs from the conserved cysteine through the conserved F or W. The order of the fields is V gene, J gene, D gene, clone size, CDR3 protein, CDR3 DNA. D genes are given only for firm matches. The listing skips clone size in some rows; elsewhere it reads once, few, many or a size class.

TRBV6-1	TRBJ1-2	.	few	CASNQDSYYGYTF	TGTGCCAGCAACCAGGATTCGTACTATGGCTACACCTTC
TRBV19	TRBJ2-1	TRBD1	.	CASNPGQGDNEQFF	TGTGCCAGTAATCCGGGACAGGGAGACAATGAGCAGTTCTTC
TRBV13	TRBJ2-3	TRBD2	.	CASSLAAGASTDTQYF	TGTGCCAGCAGCCTTGCAGCGGGAGCGAGCACAGATACGCAGTATTTT
TRBV6-1	TRBJ2-7	.	.	CASSEEGGRLGYEQYF	TGTGCCAGCAGTGAAGAGGGGGGGCGGCTAGGTTACGAGCAGTACTTC
TRBV6-5	TRBJ2-6	.	.	CASSREHSGANVLTF	TGTGCCAGCAGTCGGGAACACTCTGGGGCCAACGTCCTGACTTTC
TRBV30	TRBJ1-4	TRBD1	once	CAWSVQGANEKLFF	TGTGCCTGGAGTGTACAGGGGGCTAATGAAAAACTGTTTTTT
TRBV13	TRBJ1-1	TRBD1	few	CASSLRQGETEAFF	TGTGCCAGCAGCCTTAGACAGGGTGAGACTGAAGCTTTCTTT
TRBV2	TRBJ2-7	TRBD1	.	CASRGTAGYGGEQYF	TGTGCCAGCAGGGGGACAGCTGGTTATGGGGGCGAGCAGTACTTC
TRBV10-3	TRBJ2-1	.	few	CAISEETSGVYNEQFF	TGTGCCATCAGTGAAGAGACATCAGGGGTATACAATGAGCAGTTCTTC
TRBV5-4	TRBJ2-5	TRBD2	once	CASSSGLAGFQYF	TGTGCCAGCAGCTCGGGACTAGCGGGTTTCCAGTACTTC
TRBV7-8	TRBJ2-1	TRBD2	.	CASSLEGLVSYNEQFF	TGTGCCAGCAGCTTAGAGGGACTAGTCTCCTACAATGAGCAGTTCTTC